This T cell receptor (beta chain) came from a study of cytomegalovirus exposure and HLA in healthy donors. Study-wide results and limits: Likely technical artifact: a cluster of highly shared sequence variants. Segments of the TCR beta V type were, in most cases, productive about 87% or about 30% of the time in an earlier analysis. As was reported, the HLA-A and HLA-B alleles of most subjects were accurately predicted from TCR beta sequences.

In the case of this clone: As yet, its antigen is unknown.

The CDR3 sequence is 15 residues long. The germline V gene has CDR1 LNHDA and CDR2 SQIVND (reference sequence). Trimming stripped 5 bases from V and 4 bases from J, with 14 bases between. This PCR relied on a set of 60 Vbeta primers and 13 Jbeta primers. Generated by immunoSEQ multiplex PCR, the TCRdb table keeps only in-frame clones and is missing some. The sample table includes some 130,000 clones. The chain has TRBV19 and TRBJ2-2; D possibly corresponds to TRBD1 (5 bases). The sequenced sample was PBMCs. The receptor was isolated from a woman in her 40s in good health and CMV-seropositive. The CDR3 is CASSLTFRGTGELFF. The DNA for the CDR3 is TGTGCCAGTAGTCTCACCTTTAGGGGCACCGGGGAGCTGTTTTTT.